The clone carrying this T cell receptor beta chain showed up just a few times. What it binds is unknown. Using unique molecular identifiers, the investigators prepared the TCRbeta library. MiXCR, applied by TCRdb to the PCR reads, yields one record per CDR3 protein. The table has 200,000 to 300,000 distinct CDR3 sequences, 24% seen once; the top ten hold more than 4.5%. V was trimmed by 8 bases and J by 0 bases, leaving 14 bases between them. Per germline, CDR1 SQVTM and CDR2 ANQGSEA. The CDR3 is 14 residues long. The sample is drawn from a study of T-cell reconstitution after alpha-beta-depleted transplantation in children. The study's findings and limits: Several hundred expanded graft clones reportedly gave rise to the alpha-beta T cells present about two months after transplant.

This material consisted of PBMCs, mostly from graft donor cells, taken 360 days after TCRalphabeta/CD19-depleted stem cell transplant. The chain joins TRBV29-1 to TRBJ2-1, with a weak D call TRBD1 (5 bases). The sequence derives from a female patient aged 2-15 years who had a stem cell transplant for congenital amegakaryocytic thrombocytopenia, so the T cells may come from the graft donor. The CDR3 is CSLQGASSYNEQFF. CDR3 bases: TGCAGCCTCCAAGGGGCGAGCTCCTACAATGAGCAGTTCTTC.